A selection of T cell receptor beta chains follows, all from one sample in a study of identical twins. TCRdb recomputed calls from the 5' RACE reads with MiXCR, one row per CDR3 protein. This table has roughly 230,000 distinct CDR3 sequences, roughly 8.7% appearing once. These data also formed part of another study, on yellow fever vaccine responses in identical twins.

Sequenced sample: CD8+ T cells sorted from blood. All receptors come from a woman aged 18-30 years in good health. Each CDR3 is given with its conserved first and last residue. The D gene is left open where the match is weak. Clone size appears in some rows only: once, few, many, or a class for an expanded clone.

DNA: TGTGCCAGCAGCCCCTACCCTAGCGAGCCCGGGGAGCTGTTTTTT
CDR3: CASSPYPSEPGELFF
J: TRBJ2-2
D: .
size: few
V: TRBV11-3

DNA: TGTGCCAGCAGCCATACCACCGACAGGGTTTTCGGCACTGAAGCTTTCTTT
CDR3: CASSHTTDRVFGTEAFF
J: TRBJ1-1
D: TRBD1
size: few
V: TRBV14

DNA: TGTGCCAGCAGTTTGATTTGGGGTGGCACAGATACGCAGTATTTT
CDR3: CASSLIWGGTDTQYF
J: TRBJ2-3
D: .
size: few
V: TRBV27

DNA: TGCAGTGCTAGAGATCTGAGACAGGGGTCCTACGAGCAGTACTTC
CDR3: CSARDLRQGSYEQYF
J: TRBJ2-7
D: TRBD1
size: .
V: TRBV20-1

DNA: TGTGCCAGCAGTGCGTTGGGATCTGGCTACGAGCAGTACTTC
CDR3: CASSALGSGYEQYF
J: TRBJ2-7
D: .
size: .
V: TRBV2

DNA: TGCAGTGCTAGAGAGAGAGAGACAGGGAGCACTGAAGCTTTCTTT
CDR3: CSARERETGSTEAFF
J: TRBJ1-1
D: TRBD1
size: many
V: TRBV20-1

DNA: TGCGCCAGCAGCCAGATCCGAGCGGGTCTTCCCTACGAGCAGTACTTC
CDR3: CASSQIRAGLPYEQYF
J: TRBJ2-7
D: .
size: .
V: TRBV4-3

DNA: TGTGCCACCAGCAGAGATCGACAGGGTAATTCACCCCTCCACTTT
CDR3: CATSRDRQGNSPLHF
J: TRBJ1-6
D: TRBD1
size: few
V: TRBV15

DNA: TGTGCCAGCGAGCCTCAGGGAGGGGGAAGGGAGCAGTACTTC
CDR3: CASEPQGGGREQYF
J: TRBJ2-7
D: .
size: few
V: TRBV27

DNA: TGTGCCAGCAGCTTAGGCCAGGGGAGGGACACTGAAGCTTTCTTT
CDR3: CASSLGQGRDTEAFF
J: TRBJ1-1
D: .
size: few
V: TRBV7-9

DNA: TGTGCTAGTGGTTTTGCAGGCGGGGTTGAGCAGTACTTC
CDR3: CASGFAGGVEQYF
J: TRBJ2-7
D: .
size: .
V: TRBV12-5

DNA: TGTGCCAGCAGCTTAATGGGGCAGAAGAACACTGAAGCTTTCTTT
CDR3: CASSLMGQKNTEAFF
J: TRBJ1-1
D: .
size: few
V: TRBV7-3

DNA: TGCGCCAGCGGCCAAGATAGGGGCAGCTCCTATAATTCACCCCTCCACTTT
CDR3: CASGQDRGSSYNSPLHF
J: TRBJ1-6
D: .
size: .
V: TRBV4-3

DNA: TGTGCCATCAGTGAGCTAGAGAACAGGAATGAGCAGTTCTTC
CDR3: CAISELENRNEQFF
J: TRBJ2-1
D: .
size: few
V: TRBV10-3

DNA: TGTGCCAGCAGATTAGGACAGGGGACCGAGCGGTACTTC
CDR3: CASRLGQGTERYF
J: TRBJ2-7
D: TRBD1
size: .
V: TRBV6-5

DNA: TGTGCCAGCAGCTTACCCGACAGTCAAAACATTCAGTACTTC
CDR3: CASSLPDSQNIQYF
J: TRBJ2-4
D: .
size: few
V: TRBV9

DNA: TGTGCCAGCAGACCACTAGGACCCGGGGAGCTGTTTTTT
CDR3: CASRPLGPGELFF
J: TRBJ2-2
D: .
size: many
V: TRBV12-3/TRBV12-4

DNA: TGTGCCAGCAGTTTCGGATTGGCTGCGGGATTCGGTGAGCAGTTCTTC
CDR3: CASSFGLAAGFGEQFF
J: TRBJ2-1
D: .
size: few
V: TRBV12-3/TRBV12-4

DNA: TGTGCCAGCAGTCCCCGGGAGGGTCCCGGGGAGCTGTTTTTT
CDR3: CASSPREGPGELFF
J: TRBJ2-2
D: TRBD2
size: few
V: TRBV12-3/TRBV12-4

DNA: TGCAGTGCTAGTAGAGACTCACTTCAAGAGACCCAGTACTTC
CDR3: CSASRDSLQETQYF
J: TRBJ2-5
D: .
size: .
V: TRBV20-1

DNA: TGTGCCAGCAATTATCAGGGAACGGAGTTCTTC
CDR3: CASNYQGTEFF
J: TRBJ2-1
D: .
size: .
V: TRBV6-5

DNA: TGCAGCGTTGATCTCGACGAAACAGGGCAAGAGACCCAGTACTTC
CDR3: CSVDLDETGQETQYF
J: TRBJ2-5
D: .
size: many
V: TRBV29-1

DNA: TGTGCCAGCAGCGTAGTAGTAACAGGGCTGCTCTCTGGGGCCAACGTCCTGACTTTC
CDR3: CASSVVVTGLLSGANVLTF
J: TRBJ2-6
D: .
size: many
V: TRBV9

DNA: TGCGCCAGCAGCCAAGATTACCAGCGGGCGGCAGATACGCAGTATTTT
CDR3: CASSQDYQRAADTQYF
J: TRBJ2-3
D: .
size: many
V: TRBV4-3

DNA: TGTGCCAGCAGCCTAAATAGCGGGACAGGGGAAAATGAGCAGTTCTTC
CDR3: CASSLNSGTGENEQFF
J: TRBJ2-1
D: TRBD1
size: many
V: TRBV9

DNA: TGTGCCATCAGTGGGGGCATTGCTAGCACAGATACGCAGTATTTT
CDR3: CAISGGIASTDTQYF
J: TRBJ2-3
D: .
size: few
V: TRBV10-3

DNA: TGCAGTGCTAGAGATCACGGGGCCGGCTTAACTAATGAAAAACTGTTTTTT
CDR3: CSARDHGAGLTNEKLFF
J: TRBJ1-4
D: .
size: once
V: TRBV20-1

DNA: TGTGCCATCAGTACAAACCACCTTAAGGGACAGAGCACCGGGGAGCTGTTTTTT
CDR3: CAISTNHLKGQSTGELFF
J: TRBJ2-2
D: TRBD1
size: .
V: TRBV12-3/TRBV12-4

DNA: TGCGCCAGCAGCTTGGGCCCTAGTACTAGGAGCGGGCCAGATACGCAGTATTTT
CDR3: CASSLGPSTRSGPDTQYF
J: TRBJ2-3
D: .
size: few
V: TRBV5-1

DNA: TGTGCCAGCAGCCACCCCACGACGACGGGGAGGCTCTATGGCTACACCTTC
CDR3: CASSHPTTTGRLYGYTF
J: TRBJ1-2
D: .
size: .
V: TRBV4-2

DNA: TGTGCCAGCAGCTTAGATCTAGCGGGGGGGCATAACACAGATACGCAGTATTTT
CDR3: CASSLDLAGGHNTDTQYF
J: TRBJ2-3
D: TRBD2
size: few
V: TRBV11-2

DNA: TGTGCCAGCAGCGACGACGACAGTCCTCTAGGTTGGGATACGCAGTATTTT
CDR3: CASSDDDSPLGWDTQYF
J: TRBJ2-3
D: .
size: few
V: TRBV12-3/TRBV12-4

DNA: TGTGCCAGCAGCGTAGGAGGAGTGAACACTGAAGCTTTCTTT
CDR3: CASSVGGVNTEAFF
J: TRBJ1-1
D: .
size: few
V: TRBV9

DNA: TGCGCCAGCAGCGCGGGGACAGGGGACACTGAAGCTTTCTTT
CDR3: CASSAGTGDTEAFF
J: TRBJ1-1
D: TRBD1
size: many
V: TRBV5-1

DNA: TGTGCCAGCAGTTACGAGGACGGCTCTAGCACAGATACGCAGTATTTT
CDR3: CASSYEDGSSTDTQYF
J: TRBJ2-3
D: .
size: few
V: TRBV6-5

DNA: TGCAGTGCTAGAGATGAGGCCCAAGCCACAGATACGCAGTATTTT
CDR3: CSARDEAQATDTQYF
J: TRBJ2-3
D: .
size: few
V: TRBV20-1

DNA: TGCAGCGTTGAATATGGGTGGAATGAGCAGTTCTTC
CDR3: CSVEYGWNEQFF
J: TRBJ2-1
D: .
size: .
V: TRBV29-1

DNA: TGCAGTGCTAGAGATGTGGGCGGGGAGAGGGAGCTGTTTTTT
CDR3: CSARDVGGERELFF
J: TRBJ2-2
D: .
size: few
V: TRBV20-1

DNA: TGTGCCAGCAGCTTAAGGGGGGAGGGCCGTACCGGGGAGCTGTTTTTT
CDR3: CASSLRGEGRTGELFF
J: TRBJ2-2
D: .
size: .
V: TRBV11-2

DNA: TGTGCCAGCAGGCCCCGGACAGGGCCCGGCGAGCAGTACTTC
CDR3: CASRPRTGPGEQYF
J: TRBJ2-7
D: TRBD1
size: .
V: TRBV12-3/TRBV12-4

DNA: TGTGCCAGCAGCCTAGCGGGAGTAGAGACCCAGTACTTC
CDR3: CASSLAGVETQYF
J: TRBJ2-5
D: TRBD2
size: few
V: TRBV6-1

DNA: TGTGCCAGCAGCCAAGAAATTCTGCCGGACTCTGGGGCCAACGTCCTGACTTTC
CDR3: CASSQEILPDSGANVLTF
J: TRBJ2-6
D: .
size: .
V: TRBV3-1

DNA: TGCAGCGTTGTAGGGACGGAGAACACTGAAGCTTTCTTT
CDR3: CSVVGTENTEAFF
J: TRBJ1-1
D: .
size: many
V: TRBV29-1

DNA: TGTGCCAGCAGCCCCACGGGATCCAGGGATTACGAGCAGTACTTC
CDR3: CASSPTGSRDYEQYF
J: TRBJ2-7
D: .
size: few
V: TRBV9

DNA: TGTGCCAGCAGCCAAAGTGACAGACCCTACGAGCAGTACTTC
CDR3: CASSQSDRPYEQYF
J: TRBJ2-7
D: .
size: .
V: TRBV3-1

DNA: TGTGCCAGCAGTAACAGGCTCAATGAGCAGTTCTTC
CDR3: CASSNRLNEQFF
J: TRBJ2-1
D: .
size: many
V: TRBV28

DNA: TGTGCCAGCAGTTCCCCGGGACAGGGGGGGAATGAGCAGTTCTTC
CDR3: CASSSPGQGGNEQFF
J: TRBJ2-1
D: TRBD1
size: few
V: TRBV12-3/TRBV12-4

DNA: TGTGCCAGCAGTCAGGGAAACATTCAGTACTTC
CDR3: CASSQGNIQYF
J: TRBJ2-4
D: .
size: few
V: TRBV6-1

DNA: TGTGCCAGCACCCCGACAGGGGGCATCTACGAGCAGTACTTC
CDR3: CASTPTGGIYEQYF
J: TRBJ2-7
D: TRBD1
size: many
V: TRBV3-1

DNA: TGTGCCAGCAGTTTAGACTTCAGGGCGGGGGGGGGCAATGAGCAGTTCTTC
CDR3: CASSLDFRAGGGNEQFF
J: TRBJ2-1
D: TRBD2
size: few
V: TRBV28

DNA: TGCAGCGTTGACCTGGCGGGGGGAAAGACCGGGGAGCTGTTTTTT
CDR3: CSVDLAGGKTGELFF
J: TRBJ2-2
D: TRBD2
size: many
V: TRBV29-1

DNA: TGTGCCATCAGTGAGAACGATGAGACCCAGTACTTC
CDR3: CAISENDETQYF
J: TRBJ2-5
D: .
size: many
V: TRBV10-3

DNA: TGTGCCAGCAGCTTAAGGGGGGCTAAAGATACGCAGTATTTT
CDR3: CASSLRGAKDTQYF
J: TRBJ2-3
D: .
size: many
V: TRBV7-6

DNA: TGTGCCAGCAGCCAAGCAGTGGCAGGGGATAGGGAAAAACTGTTTTTT
CDR3: CASSQAVAGDREKLFF
J: TRBJ1-4
D: .
size: few
V: TRBV3-1

DNA: TGTGCCAGCAGCCTGTCCGGGACTTCCATTTACAATGAGCAGTTCTTC
CDR3: CASSLSGTSIYNEQFF
J: TRBJ2-1
D: .
size: .
V: TRBV5-4

DNA: TGTGCCAGCAGTGGATATACAGGGGGAGGAGACGAGCAGTACTTC
CDR3: CASSGYTGGGDEQYF
J: TRBJ2-7
D: TRBD1
size: few
V: TRBV25-1

DNA: TGTGCCAGCAGTTACCCTCCGGGACTAGCGTTCCACGAGCAGTACTTC
CDR3: CASSYPPGLAFHEQYF
J: TRBJ2-7
D: TRBD2
size: .
V: TRBV6-2/TRBV6-3

DNA: TGTGCCAGCAGCTTAGACAGGGCCCTTACCTACGAGCAGTACTTC
CDR3: CASSLDRALTYEQYF
J: TRBJ2-7
D: .
size: few
V: TRBV7-6

DNA: TGTGCCAGCAGTTCGCCGGGACAGGGGTTTCCTGAAGCTTTCTTT
CDR3: CASSSPGQGFPEAFF
J: TRBJ1-1
D: TRBD1
size: many
V: TRBV12-3/TRBV12-4

DNA: TGTGCCAGCAGCTTAGCCAGTGCGGGTATCTCCTACAATGAGCAGTTCTTC
CDR3: CASSLASAGISYNEQFF
J: TRBJ2-1
D: .
size: .
V: TRBV7-8